The 18 T cell receptor beta chains reported below all come from one sample, sequenced in a study of CD8 T cells in ankylosing spondylitis. MiXCR, applied by TCRdb to the 5' RACE reads, yields one record per CDR3 protein. The sample lists tens of thousands of distinct CDR3 sequences, approximately 16% occurring once. The sample comprised blood. The receptors were sampled from a male donor with ankylosing spondylitis or in good health (not recorded which).

This clonotype was picked up a small number of times. The gene calls are TRBV2 and TRBJ1-2; D possibly corresponds to TRBD1 (5 bases). The germline gives CDR1 SNHLY, CDR2 FYNNEI. This CDR3 is 12 amino acids long. V lost 11 bases and J lost 2, with 12 bases in between. In nucleotides, the CDR3 is TGTGCCGCGGAGGGGATCAACTATGGCTACACCTTC. Translated, it gives CAAEGINYGYTF.

This rearrangement joins TRBV29-1 to TRBJ2-1, with TRBD1 matching 10 bases. The CDR3 runs 14 residues. V trimming: 8 bases; J trimming: 7 bases; junction bases outside the gene matches: 11. From germline, CDR1 is SQVTM and CDR2 ANQGSEA. CDR3 protein: CSTFGGTGVNEQFF. DNA for the CDR3: TGCAGCACCTTCGGAGGGACAGGGGTTAATGAGCAGTTCTTC.

The chain employs TRBV27 and TRBJ2-3; 7 bases are shared with TRBD2. V shed 3 bases, J shed 4 bases, and the junction held 7 bases outside the gene matches. Germline lookup yields CDR1 MNHEY and CDR2 SMNVEV (reference sequence). The CDR3 sequence is 15 residues long. This CDR3 is CASSLVGGVPDTQYF. DNA of the CDR3: TGTGCCAGCAGTTTGGTTGGGGGGGTACCAGATACGCAGTATTTT.

This clonotype was picked up many times. The chain employs TRBV5-1 and TRBJ2-7; D unclear. V shed 2 bases and J shed 6 bases, with 12 bases lying between them. There are 13 residues in the CDR3. Germline assignment: CDR1 SGHRS and CDR2 YFSETQ. Written as DNA, the CDR3 is TGCGCCAGCAGCTTTTCTTCCGACGGCGAGCAGTACTTC. Protein sequence: CASSFSSDGEQYF.

The chain combines TRBV6-2 or TRBV6-3 with TRBJ2-3; unclear D gene. CDR3 size: 13 residues. Germline loops: CDR1 MNHEY, CDR2 SVGEGT. V lost 2 bases to trimming and J lost 2 bases, with 5 bases between them. The CDR3 region has the DNA TGTGCCAGCAGTTACGGATACACAGATACGCAGTATTTT. Translating it yields CASSYGYTDTQYF.

In its sample, this clonotype was seen many times. V is TRBV20-1 and J is TRBJ1-1; D not resolved. Per germline, CDR1 DFQATT and CDR2 SNEGSKA (reference sequence). Trimming shortened V by 2 bases and J by 4 bases, and 17 bases separated the two germline ends. The CDR3 consists of 15 residues. This CDR3 is CSARRPSSSGTEAFF. CDR3 DNA: TGCAGTGCTAGACGTCCATCCTCCTCCGGCACTGAAGCTTTCTTT.

V and J are TRBV28 and TRBJ1-1; weak D call: TRBD1 (5 bases). The germline CDR1 and CDR2 sequences are MDHEN and SYDVKM. Trimming removed 10 bases from V and 1 base from J, with 13 bases in between. This CDR3 region has 13 residues. The CDR3 sequence: CATERGRNTEAFF. CDR3 sequence (DNA): TGTGCCACCGAGCGGGGGAGGAACACTGAAGCTTTCTTT.

This clonotype has just a few counts. The chain joins TRBV7-9 to TRBJ2-5; TRBD1 or TRBD2 may be the D gene (7 bases each). CDR3 length: 15 residues. CDR1 is SEHNR and CDR2 is FQNEAQ in the germline V gene (reference sequence). Trimming removed 5 bases at V and 5 bases at J, with 18 bases between. This CDR3 reads CASSRDREGGETQYF. The CDR3 DNA follows: TGTGCCAGCAGCCGCGACAGGGAGGGAGGCGAGACCCAGTACTTC.

This clonotype has only a few counts. The V gene is TRBV7-9, the J gene TRBJ2-1; D unclear. The germline gives CDR1 SEHNR, CDR2 FQNEAQ (reference sequence). Trimming left V 5 bases short and J 0 bases short, with 11 bases between. The CDR3 runs to 15 residues. As DNA, the CDR3 is TGTGCCAGCAGCCCGAGGACCAACTCCTACAATGAGCAGTTCTTC. It specifies CASSPRTNSYNEQFF.

The chain has TRBV6-5 and TRBJ2-5; D might be TRBD2 (6 bases). The CDR3 has 15 amino acids. Per germline, CDR1 MNHEY and CDR2 SVGAGI. V lost 5 bases, J lost 5 bases, and 18 bases lay in between. CDR3 region: CASSKPAAGFETQYF. The CDR3 DNA follows: TGTGCCAGCAGTAAACCAGCAGCGGGCTTTGAGACCCAGTACTTC.

This clonotype was counted between two and nine times. The chain combines TRBV20-1 with TRBJ2-3; 13 nucleotides line up with TRBD2. Germline CDR1 is DFQATT and CDR2 is SNEGSKA (reference sequence). V was pared by 4 bases and J by 4 bases, with 8 bases of the junction left unmatched. The CDR3 is 16 residues long. CDR3: CSATRGLAGVADTQYF. The CDR3 DNA follows: TGCAGTGCTACCAGAGGACTAGCGGGAGTTGCAGATACGCAGTATTTT.

This clonotype was seen ten or more times. The chain combines TRBV7-8 with TRBJ2-1, with 8 positions matching TRBD1. Germline trimming cut 2 bases from V and 9 bases from J; bases unmatched to any gene: 6. Germline V gene lookup returns CDR1 SGHVS and CDR2 FQNEAQ. The CDR3 consists of 14 residues. CDR3 amino acids: CASSLNRGAGEQFF. The CDR3 DNA reads as TGTGCCAGCAGCTTAAACAGGGGGGCCGGTGAGCAGTTCTTC.

V gene TRBV5-5 combines with J gene TRBJ2-4; D possibly uses TRBD1 or TRBD2 (6 bases each). The length of the CDR3 is 14 residues. V lost 4 bases, J lost 5 bases, and 13 bases lay in between. Germline loops: CDR1 SGHKS, CDR2 YYEKEE (reference sequence). Here the CDR3 DNA reads TGTGCCAGCAGCCGATTGGGGGGCCAAAACATTCAGTACTTC. Its translation is CASSRLGGQNIQYF.

This clonotype was observed many times. The rearrangement uses TRBV5-1 and TRBJ2-4; 9 bases fit TRBD1. The CDR3 is 15 amino acids. V was pared by 1 base and J by 4 bases, with 3 bases of the junction left unmatched. Germline CDR1 is SGHRS and CDR2 is YFSETQ. The CDR3 spells CASSLSGTGKNIQYF. CDR3 in DNA: TGCGCCAGCAGCTTGAGCGGGACAGGGAAAAACATTCAGTACTTC.

The J gene is TRBJ2-7, the V gene TRBV27; tentative D call: TRBD2 (6 bases). This CDR3 is 14 amino acids long. Trimming removed 7 bases from V and 3 bases from J, with 16 bases in between. CDR1 and CDR2 from the germline V gene are MNHEY and SMNVEV (reference sequence). CDR3 region: CASTVAGPNYEQYF. The CDR3 coding sequence is TGTGCCAGCACGGTGGCGGGGCCTAACTACGAGCAGTACTTC.

This chain uses TRBV5-1 with TRBJ2-5, with 9 nucleotides matching TRBD1. Per germline, CDR1 SGHRS and CDR2 YFSETQ. CDR3 length equals 14 residues. Germline trimming cut 4 bases from V and 6 bases from J; bases unmatched to any gene: 7. In nucleotides, the CDR3 is TGCGCCAGCAGCCAAGGGACAGGGATAAAGACCCAGTACTTC. This translates into CASSQGTGIKTQYF.

The CDR3 is CASSSLVETQYF. Here the CDR3 DNA reads TGTGCCAGCAGCTCGTTGGTTGAGACCCAGTACTTC. The chain uses TRBV7-9 and TRBJ2-5, with unresolved D. This CDR3 has 12 amino acids. With 4 bases removed from V and 5 bases from J, the gap between germline ends came to 8 bases. The germline V gene has CDR1 SEHNR and CDR2 FQNEAQ (reference sequence).

V is TRBV7-3 and J is TRBJ2-2; no definite D call. The CDR3 is made up of 13 amino acids. The V and J ends lost 5 bases and 6 bases respectively, with 10 bases between them. The germline V gene has CDR1 SGHTA and CDR2 FQGTGA. CDR3 coding DNA: TGTGCCAGCAGCCCTGTAGTGGCCGGGGAGCTGTTTTTT. Translation: CASSPVVAGELFF.